This T cell receptor (beta chain) derives from a study of monozygotic twins with inflammatory bowel disease. The study's findings and limits: Nothing supported a single strong signal or clonotype that was associated with IBD.

As concerns this clonotype: The antigen is unknown.

CDR3 length: 15 residues. Germline V gene data show CDR1 as SGDLS and CDR2 as YYNGEE. Input per TCR library consisted of about 3.5 ug of total RNA. After re-calling the 5' RACE reads, TCRdb lists one entry per CDR3 protein, DNA absent. This sample's clone table lists approximately 330,000 distinct CDR3 sequences. The sequence was obtained from a human donor with ulcerative colitis or Crohn's disease, or a healthy co-twin of an affected twin (not recorded which). The rearrangement joins TRBV9 to TRBJ2-1; TCRdb selects TRBD2, and the lack of DNA leaves this call unchecked. Sequencing was carried out using blood. The CDR3 spells CASSPMTSGINEQFF.